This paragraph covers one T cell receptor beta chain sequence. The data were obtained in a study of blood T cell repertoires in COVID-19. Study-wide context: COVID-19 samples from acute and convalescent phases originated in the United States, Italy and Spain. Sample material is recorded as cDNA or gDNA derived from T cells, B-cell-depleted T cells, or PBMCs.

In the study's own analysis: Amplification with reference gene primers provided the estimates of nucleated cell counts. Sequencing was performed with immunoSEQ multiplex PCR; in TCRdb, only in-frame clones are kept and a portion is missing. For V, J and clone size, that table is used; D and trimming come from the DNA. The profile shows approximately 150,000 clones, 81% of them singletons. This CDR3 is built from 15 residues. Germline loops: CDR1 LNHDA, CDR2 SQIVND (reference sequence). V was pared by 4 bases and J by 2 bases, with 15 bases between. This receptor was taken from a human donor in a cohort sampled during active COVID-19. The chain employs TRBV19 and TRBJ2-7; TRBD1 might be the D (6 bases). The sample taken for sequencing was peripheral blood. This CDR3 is CASSKGHPNPYEQYF. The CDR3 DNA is TGTGCCAGTAGTAAGGGACACCCAAACCCCTACGAGCAGTACTTC.